The 23 T cell receptor beta chains below come from one sample, sequenced in a study of radiation and T cells in renal cell carcinoma. This sample's time point: blood 2 weeks post-SBRT. Treatment of the sample: 15 Gy SBRT to primary tumor, nephrectomy 4 weeks later. TCRdb's table, derived via immunoSEQ multiplex PCR, lists solely in-frame clones and lacks some. The sample holds 25,000 to 30,000 clones, around 85% seen once. Sequencing was performed on blood, taken from a patient whose treatment included radiotherapy and nephrectomy. These receptors were obtained from a man aged 60 to 75 with renal cell carcinoma.

The V and J genes are TRBV10-3 and TRBJ2-7; 13 nucleotides line up with TRBD2. The CDR3 extends over 14 amino acids. J was trimmed by 7 bases and V by 6 bases; bases with no gene match: 6. The germline V gene encodes CDR1 ENHRY and CDR2 SYGVKD. The CDR3 nucleotides read TGTGCCATCAGAGCCGGGACTAGCGGGGATGAGCAGTACTTC. Its protein product is CAIRAGTSGDEQYF.

The chain is built from TRBV5-6 and TRBJ1-1; unclear D gene. V gave up 0 bases and J gave up 4 bases, with 7 bases separating them. The germline V gene encodes CDR1 SGHDT and CDR2 YYEEEE. The CDR3 has 13 amino acids. The CDR3 DNA reads as TGTGCCAGCAGCTTGGGCAGTGCCACTGAAGCTTTCTTT. It is translated as CASSLGSATEAFF. Filled out from reference TRBV5-6 and TRBJ1-1, the complete variable domain reads DAGVTQSPTHLIKTRGQQVTLRCSPKSGHDTVSWYQQALGQGPQFIFQYYEEEERQRGNFPDRFSGHQFPNYSSELNVNALLLGDSALYLCASSLGSATEAFFGQGTRLTVV.

J is TRBJ1-2 and V is TRBV23-1; D perhaps matches TRBD1 (5 bases). TRBV23-1 counts as an open reading frame of uncertain function. The CDR3 loop spans 15 amino acids. V was shortened by 0 bases and J by 2 bases, with 10 bases between the two germline ends. CDR3: CASSQSRGKNYGYTF. The DNA for the CDR3 is TGCGCCAGCAGTCAATCGCGGGGCAAGAACTATGGCTACACCTTC.

The rearrangement uses TRBV5-1 and TRBJ1-1, with D possibly TRBD1 on 5 matching bases. Trimming left V 4 bases short and J 4 bases short, with 17 bases between. Germline V gives CDR1 SGHRS, CDR2 YFSETQ. The CDR3 is 15 amino acids. The CDR3 DNA follows: TGCGCCAGCAGCGTAAATCCAGGGTCGCCCACTGAAGCTTTCTTT. Translated, it gives CASSVNPGSPTEAFF.

This clone appeared once. The gene calls are TRBV9 and TRBJ2-1; the D gene is possibly TRBD2 (6 bases). Germline lookup yields CDR1 SGDLS and CDR2 YYNGEE. The CDR3 covers 15 residues. The V end lost 2 bases, the J end lost 7 bases, and 16 bases lay between the germline ends. CDR3 region: CASSVEGAGWNEQFF. Written as DNA, the CDR3 is TGTGCCAGCAGCGTGGAGGGAGCAGGATGGAATGAGCAGTTCTTC.

As DNA, the CDR3 is TGTGCCAGCAGTTTGAGGGGACAGGGGCGCACAGATACGCAGTATTTT. Amino acids: CASSLRGQGRTDTQYF. The chain uses TRBV27 and TRBJ2-3, with 10 bases fitting TRBD1. The V segment lost 3 bases and the J segment 1 base; nucleotides outside the gene matches: 4. The CDR3 has 16 residues. Germline values: CDR1 MNHEY, CDR2 SMNVEV (reference sequence).

The V gene is TRBV7-7, the J gene TRBJ2-3; 15 nucleotides agree with TRBD2. Per germline, CDR1 SSHAT and CDR2 FNYEAQ (reference sequence). The CDR3 sequence is 16 residues long. The ends lost 3 bases at V and 6 bases at J; junction bases unmatched: 4. CDR3 coding DNA: TGTGCCAGCAGCTTGGGACTAGCGGGAGGAGCGGATACGCAGTATTTT. Translation: CASSLGLAGGADTQYF.

V is TRBV6-1 and J is TRBJ1-3; D is ambiguous. CDR3 length equals 17 residues. CDR1 and CDR2 from the germline V gene are MNHNS and SASEGT. V was trimmed by 4 bases and J by 0 bases, leaving 16 bases between them. CDR3 in DNA: TGTGCCAGCAGTGGAGGGATCGGCCAACACTCTGGAAACACCATATATTTT. It codes for CASSGGIGQHSGNTIYF.

J is TRBJ2-1 and V is TRBV11-2, with a tentative D call TRBD1 (5 bases). This CDR3 is 15 amino acids long. Germline CDR1 reads SGHAT; CDR2 reads FQNNGV. Trimming removed 0 bases at V and 9 bases at J, with 15 bases between. DNA of the CDR3: TGTGCCAGCAGCTTAGAGGCAGGGATCATCATTGAGCAGTTCTTC. Amino acid sequence: CASSLEAGIIIEQFF.

The V gene is TRBV19, the J gene TRBJ2-1, with TRBD1 matching 10 bases. Germline CDR1 LNHDA, CDR2 SQIVND (reference sequence). CDR3 length equals 16 residues. V lost 11 bases to trimming and J lost 5 bases; unmatched junction nucleotides: 15. CDR3 loop: CACGTGVIVGNNEQFF. The CDR3 bases are TGTGCCTGCGGGACAGGGGTAATTGTCGGAAACAATGAGCAGTTCTTC.

V usage is TRBV5-1 and J usage is TRBJ2-7; the match to TRBD2 covers 8 bases. The CDR3 contains 14 residues. Germline V lookup: CDR1 SGHRS, CDR2 YFSETQ. The J segment lost 6 bases and the V segment lost 4 bases, leaving 9 bases of the junction unmatched. The CDR3 nucleotides are TGCGCCAGCAGCCAGGGACTAGTGGGTCTCGAGCAGTACTTC. Translating it yields CASSQGLVGLEQYF.

The CDR3 DNA reads as TGTGCCAGCAACGGACAGGGGGCGGGGGACACTGAAGCTTTCTTT. Translated, it gives CASNGQGAGDTEAFF. The chain uses TRBV6-5 and TRBJ1-1, with 11 bases lining up with TRBD1. The CDR3 has 15 amino acids. Germline CDR1 MNHEY, CDR2 SVGAGI. With V trimmed by 7 bases and J by 3 bases, 7 bases remained unmatched.

The chain couples TRBV18 to TRBJ2-1; D gene ambiguous. The CDR3 is made up of 15 amino acids. Between the trimmed V and J ends, which lost 1 base and 5 bases, there was a span of 12 bases. Per germline, CDR1 KGHSH and CDR2 LQKENI. The CDR3 DNA reads TGTGCCAGCTCACCACTGGGGTTAGGCGACAATGAGCAGTTCTTC. Protein product: CASSPLGLGDNEQFF.

The V call is TRBV5-4, the J call TRBJ2-4; possible D gene TRBD2, 6 bases. Germline V gene data show CDR1 as SGHNT and CDR2 as YYREEE (reference sequence). Trimming removed 4 bases from V and 7 bases from J, with 15 bases in between. This CDR3 contains 14 residues. This chain's CDR3 is CASSPDGGYNIQYF. DNA of the CDR3: TGTGCCAGCAGCCCGGACGGGGGTTATAACATTCAGTACTTC.

This clone appeared a few times. The chain recombines TRBV6-1 with TRBJ2-3, with no clear D. V was shortened by 8 bases and J by 3 bases, with 15 bases between the two germline ends. The germline CDR1 and CDR2 sequences are MNHNS and SASEGT. The CDR3 contains 14 residues. As DNA, the CDR3 is TGTGCCAGCGGAATGGGCAATCCGACAGATACGCAGTATTTT. Its protein product is CASGMGNPTDTQYF.

This clone was recorded a few times. It is unclear where the CDR3 begins or ends on the DNA, so no DNA is shown, and the CDR3 is as TCRdb lists it. V gene TRBV6-1 combines with J gene TRBJ2-1; the table gives TRBD2 as D, unverified against the DNA. The CDR3 totals 15 residues, both ends included. CDR1 is MNHNS and CDR2 is SASEGT in the germline V gene. CDR3 loop: CASSDFRGARDEQFF.

A remark on this clone: One end of the junction varies from germline; a read error may be responsible. The V gene is TRBV5-1, the J gene TRBJ1-1; D possibly corresponds to TRBD1 (5 bases). Per the germline V gene, CDR1 is SGHRS and CDR2 is YFSETQ. The CDR3 is 13 amino acids. Here the CDR3 reads CASRLVGDTEAFF. In nucleotides, the CDR3 is TGCGCCAGCAGATTGGTGGGGGACACTGAAGCTTTCTTT.

The chain combines TRBV18 with TRBJ2-1; tentatively, D is TRBD2 (6 bases). The CDR3 runs to 13 residues. Looked up from germline, CDR1 is KGHSH and CDR2 is LQKENI. The V end lost 8 bases, the J end lost 7 bases, and 15 bases lay between the germline ends. CDR3 nucleotides: TGTGCCAGCGAATCGGTTCGGGGGAATGAGCAGTTCTTC. This sequence encodes CASESVRGNEQFF.

Only a few counts were recorded for this clone. CDR3 coding DNA: TGTGCCAGCAGCTTAATTCTCGTTGGGAACACTGAAGCTTTCTTT. This sequence encodes CASSLILVGNTEAFF. This chain joins TRBV7-3 and TRBJ1-1; D call uncertain. CDR3 size: 15 residues. The germline V gene encodes CDR1 SGHTA and CDR2 FQGTGA. The V gene lost 1 base and the J gene lost 1 base, with 10 bases spanning the gap.

The rearrangement uses TRBV18 and TRBJ2-3, with 13 bases identical to TRBD2. CDR3 length: 17 amino acids. Germline values: CDR1 KGHSH, CDR2 LQKENI. V lost 6 bases to trimming and J lost 4 bases; unmatched junction nucleotides: 10. For the CDR3, the DNA is TGTGCCAGCTCCCGGACTAGCGGGAGTACCGTGTCAGATACGCAGTATTTT. Its protein is CASSRTSGSTVSDTQYF.

V is TRBV27 and J is TRBJ1-5, with D tentatively TRBD1 (5 bases). CDR1 and CDR2 (germline): MNHEY, SMNVEV (reference sequence). This CDR3 spans 16 amino acids. Trimming stripped 4 bases from V and 2 bases from J, with 15 bases between. The CDR3 protein is CASSSEGLQGNQPQHF. The CDR3 nucleotides read TGTGCCAGCAGTTCGGAAGGATTACAGGGCAATCAGCCCCAGCATTTT.

The J gene is TRBJ2-4, the V gene TRBV9, with D maybe TRBD2 (6 bases). The CDR3 is 18 residues long. V was clipped by 0 bases and J by 0 bases, with 16 bases between them. Germline V gene data show CDR1 as SGDLS and CDR2 as YYNGEE. The DNA for the CDR3 is TGTGCCAGCAGCGTAGAGGGACTCCGGCAGGGAGCCAAAAACATTCAGTACTTC. Protein sequence: CASSVEGLRQGAKNIQYF.

In this sample, this clone turned up once. The CDR3: CASSPRQGAAYEQYF. The CDR3, as DNA: TGTGCCAGCAGCCCAAGACAGGGTGCAGCCTACGAGCAGTACTTC. This chain joins TRBV6-6 and TRBJ2-7; TRBD1 matches 7 bases. CDR1 MNHNY and CDR2 SVGAGI come from the germline V gene (reference sequence). Trimming removed 6 bases from V and 2 bases from J; junction bases left unmatched: 10. The CDR3 length is 15 residues.